The rows below give T cell receptor beta chains drawn from one sample of a study of chemoradiotherapy in HPV16-positive cancers. Sequencing used immunoSEQ multiplex PCR; TCRdb keeps in-frame clones, though not all of them. The repertoire holds some 15,000 clones, with around 77% as singletons. The specimen was taken from a patient who underwent chemoradiotherapy. These receptor sequences come from a human donor with HPV-associated anogenital cancer. CDR3s include the opening cysteine and the closing phenylalanine or tryptophan. A D gene is named only where the DNA matches it firmly. Clone sizes are given selectively: once, few, many, or a class where the clone is expanded.

size	V	D	J	CDR3
NA	TRBV7-2	NA	TRBJ2-7	CASSFPGATYEQYF
NA	TRBV7-2	NA	TRBJ2-5	CASSPNKVRGETQYF
NA	TRBV4-3	NA	TRBJ2-3	CASSQVFWVTDTQYF
NA	TRBV6-1	NA	TRBJ1-6	CASSEGSSYNSPLHF
NA	TRBV15	TRBD1	TRBJ1-4	CATSRGRDSEKLFF
NA	TRBV9	TRBD1	TRBJ1-4	CASSPTSDRLGEKLFF
NA	TRBV9	TRBD1	TRBJ1-5	CASSAGGRGDQPQHF
NA	TRBV19	TRBD2	TRBJ2-5	CASSQEVAGGLETQYF
NA	TRBV11-3	TRBD2	TRBJ2-3	CASSPRTSGSTDTQYF
once	TRBV4-3	NA	TRBJ2-2	CASSHGGLNTGELFF
NA	TRBV6-1	TRBD2	TRBJ2-2	CASSPGLTGELFF
NA	TRBV9	NA	TRBJ1-1	CASSRAPAGIRNTEAFF
NA	TRBV5-1	NA	TRBJ2-7	CASSLDSQGYEQYF
NA	TRBV5-5	NA	TRBJ1-2	CASSLEGVTANYGYTF
NA	TRBV5-4	NA	TRBJ2-1	CASSLDANNEQFF
few	TRBV20-1	TRBD1	TRBJ1-2	CSAGQGVGYTF
NA	TRBV11-3	NA	TRBJ1-1	CASSPREWANTEAFF
NA	TRBV27	TRBD1	TRBJ1-2	CASSYRGQYGYTF
NA	TRBV2	TRBD1	TRBJ2-3	CASSERGPWDRIGDTQYF
NA	TRBV11-3	NA	TRBJ1-4	CASRRGSSEKLFF
NA	TRBV6-5	NA	TRBJ1-6	CASSYAIGVSPLHF
NA	TRBV5-1	TRBD1	TRBJ1-2	CASSHGTGNYGYTF
NA	TRBV5-5	NA	TRBJ2-7	CASSLGLIFNEQYF
NA	TRBV19	NA	TRBJ1-1	CASSNRAWNTEAFF
NA	TRBV4-1	NA	TRBJ1-2	CASRGSLGGAPTYGYTF
NA	TRBV15	TRBD1	TRBJ2-2	CATSFGQANTGELFF
NA	TRBV2	TRBD2	TRBJ2-3	CASSEALLADTDTQYF
NA	TRBV18	NA	TRBJ1-3	CASSPSHLGNTIYF
NA	TRBV5-1	NA	TRBJ1-6	CASSLASRSPLHF
NA	TRBV27	TRBD1	TRBJ1-6	CASSTNRDRVQSLHF
few	TRBV6-5	NA	TRBJ1-2	CASRPRDGVGYTF
NA	TRBV5-5	NA	TRBJ1-2	CASTPGGQTYGYTF
NA	TRBV2	NA	TRBJ1-6	CASGGNRGSPLHF
NA	TRBV5-4	NA	TRBJ1-6	CASSLGLDNSPLHF
NA	TRBV7-3	TRBD2	TRBJ2-2	CASSLGRGTGELFF
NA	TRBV5-4	TRBD2	TRBJ2-4	CASSLGSGEAKNIQYF
NA	TRBV5-1	TRBD2	TRBJ2-1	CASSLTSGGGEQFF
NA	TRBV19	TRBD1	TRBJ2-3	CASKDRTGSSTDTQYF
NA	TRBV6-5	TRBD1	TRBJ1-2	CASRRGQGSYGYTF
few	TRBV4-1	NA	TRBJ1-2	CASSQGGLYGYTF
NA	TRBV28	NA	TRBJ2-5	CASTSTEVETQYF
once	TRBV4-2	TRBD1	TRBJ2-1	CASSYLPGQGPPGEQFF
NA	TRBV4-2	NA	TRBJ1-3	CASSPKTGAGGNTIYF
NA	TRBV7-9	NA	TRBJ1-2	CASSPILVSTNYGYTF
NA	TRBV29-1	NA	TRBJ1-2	CSARASYGYTF
NA	TRBV7-3	NA	TRBJ2-1	CASSFRGNEQFF
NA	TRBV12-5	NA	TRBJ2-1	CASGLGPQGGDEQFF
once	TRBV5-1	NA	TRBJ1-2	CASSLSPEGRSGYTF
NA	TRBV7-2	NA	TRBJ2-5	CASSFAGPMGETQYF